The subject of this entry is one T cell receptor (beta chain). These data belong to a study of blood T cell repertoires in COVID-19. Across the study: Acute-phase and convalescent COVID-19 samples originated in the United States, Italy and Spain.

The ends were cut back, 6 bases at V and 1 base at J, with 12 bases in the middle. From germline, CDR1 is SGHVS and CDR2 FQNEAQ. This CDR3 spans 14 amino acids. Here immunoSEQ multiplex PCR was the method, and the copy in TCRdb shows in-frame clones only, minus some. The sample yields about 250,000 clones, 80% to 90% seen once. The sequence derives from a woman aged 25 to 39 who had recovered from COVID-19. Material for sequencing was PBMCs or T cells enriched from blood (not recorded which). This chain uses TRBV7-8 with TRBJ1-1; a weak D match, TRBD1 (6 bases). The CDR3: CASRIRGRNTEAFF. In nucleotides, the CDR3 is TGTGCCAGCAGAATCAGGGGCCGGAACACTGAAGCTTTCTTT.